This paragraph covers one T cell receptor (beta chain) sequence. Every bit of the isolated RNA underwent reverse transcription, so sequencing read expressed TCRB transcripts. The repertoire was sequenced with immunoSEQ multiplex PCR; TCRdb's copy has only in-frame clones and lacks some. The sample shows 860,000 or so clones, 15% to 20% of them seen only once. The data are from a study of beta chain features in type 1 diabetes. The sample taken for sequencing was naive CD4+ T cells from blood. The receptor was derived from a woman younger than 35 in good health.

CDR3 bases: TGCGCCAGCAGCACGAACCGGGACAGTGCTCAGCCCCAGCATTTT. Its protein is CASSTNRDSAQPQHF. The genes are TRBV4-3 and TRBJ1-5; 7 positions agree with TRBD1. CDR1 and CDR2 (germline): LGHNA, YSLEER. V lost 5 bases, J lost 6 bases, and 10 bases stayed unmatched. The CDR3 loop spans 15 amino acids.